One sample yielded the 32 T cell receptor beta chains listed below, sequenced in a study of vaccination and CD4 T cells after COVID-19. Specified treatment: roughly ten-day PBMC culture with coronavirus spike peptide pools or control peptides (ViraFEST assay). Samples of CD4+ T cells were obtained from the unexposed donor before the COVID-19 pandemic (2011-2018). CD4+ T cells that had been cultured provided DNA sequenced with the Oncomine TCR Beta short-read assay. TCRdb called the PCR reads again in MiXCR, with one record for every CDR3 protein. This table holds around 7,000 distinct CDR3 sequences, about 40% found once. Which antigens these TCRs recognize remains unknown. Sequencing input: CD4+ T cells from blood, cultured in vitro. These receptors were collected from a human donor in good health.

CDR3 loop: CASSSSNRNRTYEQYF. The CDR3 region has the DNA TGTGCCAGCAGTTCCTCTAACAGGAACCGTACCTACGAGCAGTACTTC. The V call is TRBV27, the J call TRBJ2-7; D may be TRBD1 (5 bases). The CDR3 is 16 amino acids. Trimming took 4 bases from V and 2 from J, leaving 18 bases between them. Germline-derived CDR1 and CDR2 are MNHEY and SMNVEV (reference sequence).

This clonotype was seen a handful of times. This CDR3 reads CASSSTSAPTWAFF. CDR3 in DNA: TGTGCCAGCAGTTCAACCTCGGCTCCAACCTGGGCTTTCTTT. The chain couples TRBV6-5 to TRBJ1-1, with D uncertain. Germline V gene data show CDR1 as MNHEY and CDR2 as SVGAGI. Trimming cost V 4 bases and J 11 bases, with 20 bases left between them. The CDR3 has 14 amino acids.

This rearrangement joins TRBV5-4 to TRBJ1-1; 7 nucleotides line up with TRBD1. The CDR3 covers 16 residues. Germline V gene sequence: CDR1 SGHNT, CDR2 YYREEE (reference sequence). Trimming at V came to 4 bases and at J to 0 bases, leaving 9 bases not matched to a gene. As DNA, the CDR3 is TGTGCCAGCAGCCTGGACAGGACGGGGCTGAACACTGAAGCTTTCTTT. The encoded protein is CASSLDRTGLNTEAFF. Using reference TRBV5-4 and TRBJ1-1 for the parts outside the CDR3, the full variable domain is ETGVTQSPTHLIKTRGQQVTLRCSSQSGHNTVSWYQQALGQGPQFIFQYYREEENGRGNFPPRFSGLQFPNYSSELNVNALELDDSALYLCASSLDRTGLNTEAFFGQGTRLTVV.

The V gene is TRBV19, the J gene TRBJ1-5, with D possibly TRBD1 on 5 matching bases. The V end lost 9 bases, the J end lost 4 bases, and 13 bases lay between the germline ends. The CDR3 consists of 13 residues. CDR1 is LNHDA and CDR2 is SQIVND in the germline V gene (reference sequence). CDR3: CASKDNSNQPQHF. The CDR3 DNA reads TGTGCCAGCAAGGACAATAGTAATCAGCCCCAGCATTTT.

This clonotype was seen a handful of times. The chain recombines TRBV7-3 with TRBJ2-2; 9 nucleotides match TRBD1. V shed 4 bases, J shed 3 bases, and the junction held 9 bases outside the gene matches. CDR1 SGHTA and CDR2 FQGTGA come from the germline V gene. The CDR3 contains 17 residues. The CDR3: CASSSISGTGYTGELFF. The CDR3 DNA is TGTGCCAGCAGCTCCATTTCCGGGACAGGGTACACCGGGGAGCTGTTTTTT. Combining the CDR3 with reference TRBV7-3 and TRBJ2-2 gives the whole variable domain GAGVSQTPSNKVTEKGKYVELRCDPISGHTALYWYRQSLGQGPEFLIYFQGTGAADDSGLPNDRFFAVRPEGSVSTLKIQRTERGDSAVYLCASSSISGTGYTGELFFGEGSRLTVL.

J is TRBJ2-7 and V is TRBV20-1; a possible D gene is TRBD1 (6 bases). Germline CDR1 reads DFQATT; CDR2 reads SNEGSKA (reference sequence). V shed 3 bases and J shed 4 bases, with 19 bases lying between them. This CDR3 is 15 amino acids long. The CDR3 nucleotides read TGCAGTGCTAGTCGAGCGGAACAGGGAGCGTACGAGCAGTACTTC. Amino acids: CSASRAEQGAYEQYF.

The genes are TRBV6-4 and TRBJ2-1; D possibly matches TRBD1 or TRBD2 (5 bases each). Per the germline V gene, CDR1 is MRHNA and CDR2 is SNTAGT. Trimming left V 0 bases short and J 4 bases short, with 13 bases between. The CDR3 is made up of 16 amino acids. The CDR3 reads CASSDSSGGDYNEQFF. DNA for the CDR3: TGTGCCAGCAGTGACTCGAGTGGGGGAGATTACAATGAGCAGTTCTTC.

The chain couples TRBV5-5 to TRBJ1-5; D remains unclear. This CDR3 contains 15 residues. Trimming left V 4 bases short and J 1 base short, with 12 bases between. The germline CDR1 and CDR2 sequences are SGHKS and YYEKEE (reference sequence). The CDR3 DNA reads TGTGCCAGCAGCCAGCACTGGGTCAGCAATCAGCCCCAGCATTTT. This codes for CASSQHWVSNQPQHF.

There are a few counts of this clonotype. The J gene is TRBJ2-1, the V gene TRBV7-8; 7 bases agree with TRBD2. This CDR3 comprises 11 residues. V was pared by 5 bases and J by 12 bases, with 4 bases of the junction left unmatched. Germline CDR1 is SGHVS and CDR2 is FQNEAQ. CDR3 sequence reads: CASSQRDLQFF. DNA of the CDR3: TGTGCCAGCAGCCAGCGGGACTTGCAGTTCTTC.

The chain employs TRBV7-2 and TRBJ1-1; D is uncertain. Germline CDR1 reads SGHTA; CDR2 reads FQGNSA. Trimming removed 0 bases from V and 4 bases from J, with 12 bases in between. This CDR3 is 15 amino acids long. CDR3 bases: TGTGCCAGCAGCTTAGCTCCGGGGATGGGCACTGAAGCTTTCTTT. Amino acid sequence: CASSLAPGMGTEAFF.

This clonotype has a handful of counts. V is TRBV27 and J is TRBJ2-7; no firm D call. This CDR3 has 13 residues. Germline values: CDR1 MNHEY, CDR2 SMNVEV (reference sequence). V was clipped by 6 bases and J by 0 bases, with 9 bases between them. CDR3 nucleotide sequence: TGTGCCAGCAGACCTCCACGCTCCTACGAGCAGTACTTC. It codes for CASRPPRSYEQYF.

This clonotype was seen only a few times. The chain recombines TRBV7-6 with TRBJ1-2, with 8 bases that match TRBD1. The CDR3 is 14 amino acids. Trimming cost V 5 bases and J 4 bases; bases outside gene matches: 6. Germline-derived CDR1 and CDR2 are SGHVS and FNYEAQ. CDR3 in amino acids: CASSAGQAAYGYTF. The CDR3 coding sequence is TGTGCCAGCAGCGCGGGACAGGCCGCCTATGGCTACACCTTC.

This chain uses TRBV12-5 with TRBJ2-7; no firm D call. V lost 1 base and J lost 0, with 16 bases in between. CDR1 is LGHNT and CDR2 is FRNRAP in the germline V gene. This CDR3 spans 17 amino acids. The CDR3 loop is CASGLGHTKRSSYEQYF. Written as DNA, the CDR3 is TGTGCTAGTGGTTTGGGGCACACCAAGCGAAGCTCCTACGAGCAGTACTTC.

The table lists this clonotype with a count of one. The CDR3 DNA follows: TGTGCCAGTAGTATTTCCGGGGTATTACGGGGCTACGAGCAGTACTTC. Translating it yields CASSISGVLRGYEQYF. The rearrangement links TRBV19 to TRBJ2-7; TRBD2 is a possible D gene (5 bases). Germline V gene lookup returns CDR1 LNHDA and CDR2 SQIVND (reference sequence). The CDR3 totals 16 residues. Trimming removed 3 bases at V and 3 bases at J, with 18 bases between.

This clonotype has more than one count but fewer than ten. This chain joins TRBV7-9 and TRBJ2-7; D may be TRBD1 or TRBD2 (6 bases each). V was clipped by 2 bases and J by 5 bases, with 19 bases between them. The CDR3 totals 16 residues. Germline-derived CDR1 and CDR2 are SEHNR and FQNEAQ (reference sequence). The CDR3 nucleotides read TGTGCCAGCAGCTTAAAGGTATCGGGGGCCTTGGACGAGCAGTACTTC. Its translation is CASSLKVSGALDEQYF.

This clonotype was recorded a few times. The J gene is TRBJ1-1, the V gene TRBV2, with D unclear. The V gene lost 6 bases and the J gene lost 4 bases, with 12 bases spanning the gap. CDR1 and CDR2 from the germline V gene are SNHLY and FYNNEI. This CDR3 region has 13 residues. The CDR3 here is CASRSVRTTEAFF. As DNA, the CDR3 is TGTGCCAGCAGGTCGGTCCGGACCACTGAAGCTTTCTTT.

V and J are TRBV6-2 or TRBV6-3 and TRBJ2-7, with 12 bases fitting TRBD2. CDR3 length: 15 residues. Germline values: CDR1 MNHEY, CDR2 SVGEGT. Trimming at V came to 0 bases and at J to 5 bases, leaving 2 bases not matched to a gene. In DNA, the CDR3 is TGTGCCAGCAGTTACTCGACTAGCGGGGGCAACGAGCAGTACTTC. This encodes CASSYSTSGGNEQYF.

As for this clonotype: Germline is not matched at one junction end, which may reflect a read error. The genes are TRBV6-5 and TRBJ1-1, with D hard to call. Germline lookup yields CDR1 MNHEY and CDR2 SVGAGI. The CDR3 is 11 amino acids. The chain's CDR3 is CASSYSMRADF. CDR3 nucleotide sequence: TGTGCCAGCAGTTACTCGATGAGGGCAGACTTT.

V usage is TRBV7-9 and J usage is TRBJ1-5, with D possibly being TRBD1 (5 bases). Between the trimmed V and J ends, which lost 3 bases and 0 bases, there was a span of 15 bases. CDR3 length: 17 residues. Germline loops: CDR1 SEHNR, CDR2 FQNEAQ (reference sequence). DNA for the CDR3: TGTGCCAGCAGCTTCGGGACGGAGGATTATAGCAATCAGCCCCAGCATTTT. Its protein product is CASSFGTEDYSNQPQHF.

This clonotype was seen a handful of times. The CDR3 sequence is CASSLVDSPYEQYF. As DNA, the CDR3 is TGTGCCAGCAGCTTGGTCGACTCGCCCTACGAGCAGTACTTC. V is TRBV5-6 and J is TRBJ2-7; D is unclear. Per the germline V gene, CDR1 is SGHDT and CDR2 is YYEEEE. This CDR3 comprises 14 residues. Trimming removed 0 bases at V and 2 bases at J, with 9 bases between.

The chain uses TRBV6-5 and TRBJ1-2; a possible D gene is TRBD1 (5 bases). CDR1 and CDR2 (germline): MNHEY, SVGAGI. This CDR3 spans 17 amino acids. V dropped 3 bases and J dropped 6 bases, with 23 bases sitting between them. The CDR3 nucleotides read TGTGCCAGCAGTTATTCGGGACGGGGCACATCTCGAGATGGCTACACCTTC. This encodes CASSYSGRGTSRDGYTF.

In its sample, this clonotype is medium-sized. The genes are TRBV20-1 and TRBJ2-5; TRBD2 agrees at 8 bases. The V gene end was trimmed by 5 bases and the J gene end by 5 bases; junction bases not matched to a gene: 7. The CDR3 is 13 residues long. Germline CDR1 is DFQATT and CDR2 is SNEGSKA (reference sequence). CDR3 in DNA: TGCAGTGCTCCCGGGGGGGCCTATGAGACCCAGTACTTC. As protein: CSAPGGAYETQYF.

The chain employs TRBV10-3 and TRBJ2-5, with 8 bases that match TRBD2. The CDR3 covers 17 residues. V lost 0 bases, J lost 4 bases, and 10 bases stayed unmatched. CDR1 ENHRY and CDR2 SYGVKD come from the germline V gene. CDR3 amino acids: CAISESTPGGPRETQYF. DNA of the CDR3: TGTGCCATCAGTGAGTCGACTCCGGGGGGGCCGAGAGAGACCCAGTACTTC.

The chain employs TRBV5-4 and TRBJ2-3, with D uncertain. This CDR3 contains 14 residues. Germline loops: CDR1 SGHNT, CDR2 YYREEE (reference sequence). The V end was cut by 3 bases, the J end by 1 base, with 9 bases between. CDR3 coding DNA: TGTGCCAGCAGCTCCCCGCAGGGCACAGATACGCAGTATTTT. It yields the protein CASSSPQGTDTQYF.

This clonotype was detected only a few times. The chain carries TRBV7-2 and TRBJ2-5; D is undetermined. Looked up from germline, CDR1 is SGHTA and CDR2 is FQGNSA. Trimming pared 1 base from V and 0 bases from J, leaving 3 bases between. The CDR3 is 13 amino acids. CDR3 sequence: CASSLGHQETQYF. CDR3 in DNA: TGTGCCAGCAGCTTAGGACACCAAGAGACCCAGTACTTC.

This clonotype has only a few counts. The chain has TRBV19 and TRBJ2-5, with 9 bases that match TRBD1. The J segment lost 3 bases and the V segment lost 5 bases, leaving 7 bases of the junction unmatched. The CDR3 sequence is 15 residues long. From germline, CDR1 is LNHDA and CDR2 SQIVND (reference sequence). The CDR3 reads CASSAHGTGKETQYF. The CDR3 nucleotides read TGTGCCAGTAGTGCCCACGGGACAGGGAAAGAGACCCAGTACTTC.

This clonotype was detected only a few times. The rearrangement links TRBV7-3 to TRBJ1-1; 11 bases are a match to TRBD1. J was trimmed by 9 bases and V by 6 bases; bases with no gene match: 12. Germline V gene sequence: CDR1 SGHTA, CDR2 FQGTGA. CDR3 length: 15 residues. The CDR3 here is CASSTQGQGASQAFF. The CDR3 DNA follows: TGTGCCAGCAGTACCCAAGGACAGGGGGCGAGTCAAGCTTTCTTT.

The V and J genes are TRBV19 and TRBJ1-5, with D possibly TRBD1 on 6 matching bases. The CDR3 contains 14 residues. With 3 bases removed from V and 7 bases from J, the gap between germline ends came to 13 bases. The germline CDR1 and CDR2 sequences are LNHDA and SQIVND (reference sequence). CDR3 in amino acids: CASSIRDGQQPQHF. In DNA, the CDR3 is TGTGCCAGTAGTATCAGGGATGGACAGCAGCCCCAGCATTTT.

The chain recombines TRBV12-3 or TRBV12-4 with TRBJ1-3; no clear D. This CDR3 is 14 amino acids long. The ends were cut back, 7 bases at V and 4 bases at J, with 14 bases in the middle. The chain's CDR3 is CASTTIGEGNTIYF. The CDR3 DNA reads TGTGCCAGCACAACAATCGGGGAAGGAAACACCATATATTTT.

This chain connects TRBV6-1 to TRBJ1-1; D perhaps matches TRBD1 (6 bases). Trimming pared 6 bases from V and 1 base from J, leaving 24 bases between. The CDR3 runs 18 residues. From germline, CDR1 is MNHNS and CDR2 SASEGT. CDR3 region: CASSRNGRRRGENTEAFF. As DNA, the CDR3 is TGTGCCAGCAGCCGCAATGGGCGCCGAAGGGGGGAGAACACTGAAGCTTTCTTT.

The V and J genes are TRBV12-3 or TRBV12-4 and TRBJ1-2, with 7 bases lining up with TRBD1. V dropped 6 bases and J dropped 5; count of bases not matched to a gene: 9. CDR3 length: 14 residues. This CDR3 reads CASRTSGGAYGYTF. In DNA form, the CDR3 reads TGTGCCAGCAGAACCTCAGGGGGAGCATATGGCTACACCTTC.

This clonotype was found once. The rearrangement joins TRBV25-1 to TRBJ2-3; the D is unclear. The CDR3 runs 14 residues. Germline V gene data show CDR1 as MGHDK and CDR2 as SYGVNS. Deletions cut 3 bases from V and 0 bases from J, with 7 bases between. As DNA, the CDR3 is TGTGCCAGCAGTGATGTCGGCAGCACAGATACGCAGTATTTT. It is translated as CASSDVGSTDTQYF.